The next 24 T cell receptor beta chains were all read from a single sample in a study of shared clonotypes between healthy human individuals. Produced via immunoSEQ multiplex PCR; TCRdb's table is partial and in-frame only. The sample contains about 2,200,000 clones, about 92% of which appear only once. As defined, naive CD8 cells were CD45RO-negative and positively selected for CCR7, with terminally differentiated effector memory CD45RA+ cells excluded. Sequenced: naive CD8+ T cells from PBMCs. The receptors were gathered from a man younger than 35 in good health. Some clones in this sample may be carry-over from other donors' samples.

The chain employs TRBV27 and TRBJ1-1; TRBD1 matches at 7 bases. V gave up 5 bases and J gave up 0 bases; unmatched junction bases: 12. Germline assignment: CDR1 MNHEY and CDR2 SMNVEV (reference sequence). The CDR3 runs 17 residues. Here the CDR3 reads CASSPSWGQYMNTEAFF. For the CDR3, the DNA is TGTGCCAGCAGTCCTTCTTGGGGACAGTACATGAACACTGAAGCTTTCTTT.

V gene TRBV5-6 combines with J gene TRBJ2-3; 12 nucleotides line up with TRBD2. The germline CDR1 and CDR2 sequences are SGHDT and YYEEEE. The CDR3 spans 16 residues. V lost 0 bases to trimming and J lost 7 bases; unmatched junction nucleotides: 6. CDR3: CASSLELAGGRNTQYF. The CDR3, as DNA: TGTGCCAGCAGCTTGGAACTAGCGGGAGGCCGGAATACGCAGTATTTT.

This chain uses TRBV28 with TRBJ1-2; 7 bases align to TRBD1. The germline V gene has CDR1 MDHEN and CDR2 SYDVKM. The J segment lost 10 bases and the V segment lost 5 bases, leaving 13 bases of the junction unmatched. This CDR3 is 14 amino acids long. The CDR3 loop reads CASSPRGGGDDYTF. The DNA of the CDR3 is TGTGCCAGCAGTCCCAGGGGAGGGGGCGATGACTACACCTTC.

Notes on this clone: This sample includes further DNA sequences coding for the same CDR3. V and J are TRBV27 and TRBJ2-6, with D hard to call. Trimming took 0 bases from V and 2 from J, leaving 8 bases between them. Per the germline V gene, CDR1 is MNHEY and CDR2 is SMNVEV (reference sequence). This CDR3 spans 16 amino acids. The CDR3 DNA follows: TGTGCCAGCAGTTTATCTGCAGGTACTGGGGCCAACGTCCTGACTTTC. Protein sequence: CASSLSAGTGANVLTF.

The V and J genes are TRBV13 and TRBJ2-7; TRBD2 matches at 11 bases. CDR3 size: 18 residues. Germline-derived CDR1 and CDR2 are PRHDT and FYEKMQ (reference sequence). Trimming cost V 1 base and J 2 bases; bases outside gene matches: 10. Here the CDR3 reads CASSLVAGTSGNTYEQYF. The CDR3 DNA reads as TGTGCCAGCAGCTTAGTTGCCGGGACTAGCGGTAACACCTACGAGCAGTACTTC.

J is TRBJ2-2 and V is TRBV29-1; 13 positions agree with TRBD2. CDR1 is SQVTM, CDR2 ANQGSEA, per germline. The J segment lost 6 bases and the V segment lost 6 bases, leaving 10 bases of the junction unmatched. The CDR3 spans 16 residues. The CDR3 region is CSVENTSGRAPGELFF. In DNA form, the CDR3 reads TGCAGCGTCGAGAACACTAGCGGGAGGGCCCCCGGGGAGCTGTTTTTT.

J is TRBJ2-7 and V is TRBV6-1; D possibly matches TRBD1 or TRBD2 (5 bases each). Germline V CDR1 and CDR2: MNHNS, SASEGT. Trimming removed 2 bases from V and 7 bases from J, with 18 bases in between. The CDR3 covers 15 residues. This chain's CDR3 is CASSELVGARKEQYF. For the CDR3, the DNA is TGTGCCAGCAGTGAATTGGTCGGGGCACGAAAAGAGCAGTACTTC.

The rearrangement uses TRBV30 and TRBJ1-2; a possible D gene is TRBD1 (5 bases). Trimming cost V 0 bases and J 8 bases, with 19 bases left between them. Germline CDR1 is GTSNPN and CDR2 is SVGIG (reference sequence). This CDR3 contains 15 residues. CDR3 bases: TGTGCCTGGAGTGTACATCTGTGGGACGTCCGGGGCTACACCTTC. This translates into CAWSVHLWDVRGYTF. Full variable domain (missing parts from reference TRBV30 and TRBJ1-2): SQTIHQWPATLVQPVGSPLSLECTVEGTSNPNLYWYRQAAGRGLQLLFYSVGIGQISSEVPQNLSASRPQDRQFILSSKKLLLSDSGFYLCAWSVHLWDVRGYTFGSGTRLTVV.

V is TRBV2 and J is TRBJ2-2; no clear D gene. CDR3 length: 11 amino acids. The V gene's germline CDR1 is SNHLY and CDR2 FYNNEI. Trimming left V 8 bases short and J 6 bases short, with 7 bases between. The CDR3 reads CASDGPGELFF. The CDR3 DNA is TGTGCCAGCGACGGGCCCGGGGAGCTGTTTTTT.

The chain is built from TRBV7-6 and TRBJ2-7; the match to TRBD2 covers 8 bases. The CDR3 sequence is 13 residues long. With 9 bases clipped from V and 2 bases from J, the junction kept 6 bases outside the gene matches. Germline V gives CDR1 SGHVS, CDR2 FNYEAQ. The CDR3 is CASDSGTPYEQYF. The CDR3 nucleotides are TGTGCCAGTGATAGCGGGACCCCCTACGAGCAGTACTTC. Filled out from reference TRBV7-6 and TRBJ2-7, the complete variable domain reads GAGVSQSPRYKVTKRGQDVALRCDPISGHVSLYWYRQALGQGPEFLTYFNYEAQQDKSGLPNDRFSAERPEGSISTLTIQRTEQRDSAMYRCASDSGTPYEQYFGPGTRLTVT.

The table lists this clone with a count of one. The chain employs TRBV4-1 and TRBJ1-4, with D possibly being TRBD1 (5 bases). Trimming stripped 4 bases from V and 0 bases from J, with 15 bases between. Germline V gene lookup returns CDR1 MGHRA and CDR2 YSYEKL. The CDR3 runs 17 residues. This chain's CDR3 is CASSPNGGKATNEKLFF. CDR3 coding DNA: TGCGCCAGCAGCCCGAACGGGGGAAAGGCAACTAATGAAAAACTGTTTTTT.

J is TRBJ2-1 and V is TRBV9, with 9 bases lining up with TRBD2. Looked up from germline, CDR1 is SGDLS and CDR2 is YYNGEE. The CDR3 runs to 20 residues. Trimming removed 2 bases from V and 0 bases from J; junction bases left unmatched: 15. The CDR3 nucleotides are TGTGCCAGCAGCGTGCGGACTAGCGTCCCAGCCAAAGGCTCCTACAATGAGCAGTTCTTC. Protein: CASSVRTSVPAKGSYNEQFF.

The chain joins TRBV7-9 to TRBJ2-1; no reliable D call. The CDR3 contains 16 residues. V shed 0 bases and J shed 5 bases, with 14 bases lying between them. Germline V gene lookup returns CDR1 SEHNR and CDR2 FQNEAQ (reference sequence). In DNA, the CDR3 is TGTGCCAGCAGCTTAGCGATAGTCGACCATAACAATGAGCAGTTCTTC. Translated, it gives CASSLAIVDHNNEQFF.

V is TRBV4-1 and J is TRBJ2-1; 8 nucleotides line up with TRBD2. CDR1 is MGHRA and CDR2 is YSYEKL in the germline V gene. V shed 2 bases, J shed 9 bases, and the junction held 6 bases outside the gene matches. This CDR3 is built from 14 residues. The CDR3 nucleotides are TGCGCCAGCAGCCAAAGAAATCTAGCGGGTGAGCAGTTCTTC. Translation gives CASSQRNLAGEQFF.

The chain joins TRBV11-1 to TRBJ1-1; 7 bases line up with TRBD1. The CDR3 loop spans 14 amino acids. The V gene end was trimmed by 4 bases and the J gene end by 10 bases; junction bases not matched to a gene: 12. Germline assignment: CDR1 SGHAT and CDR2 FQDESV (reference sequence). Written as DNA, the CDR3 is TGTGCCAGCAGCTCCTTAGGGGACAGAGACGCAGCTTTCTTT. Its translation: CASSSLGDRDAAFF.

Written as DNA, the CDR3 is TGTGCCAGCAGCTTAGTAGGGGGCGCCAAGAACGAGCAGTACTTC. It translates to CASSLVGGAKNEQYF. The chain recombines TRBV7-9 with TRBJ2-7; TRBD1 matches 7 bases. There are 15 residues in the CDR3. V was clipped by 1 base and J by 5 bases; unmatched bases: 8. Looked up from germline, CDR1 is SEHNR and CDR2 is FQNEAQ (reference sequence).

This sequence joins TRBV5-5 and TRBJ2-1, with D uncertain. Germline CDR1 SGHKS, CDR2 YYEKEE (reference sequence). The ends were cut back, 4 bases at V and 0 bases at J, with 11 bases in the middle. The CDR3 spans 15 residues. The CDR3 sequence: CASSLTVSSYNEQFF. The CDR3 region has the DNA TGTGCCAGCAGCCTCACTGTGAGCTCCTACAATGAGCAGTTCTTC.

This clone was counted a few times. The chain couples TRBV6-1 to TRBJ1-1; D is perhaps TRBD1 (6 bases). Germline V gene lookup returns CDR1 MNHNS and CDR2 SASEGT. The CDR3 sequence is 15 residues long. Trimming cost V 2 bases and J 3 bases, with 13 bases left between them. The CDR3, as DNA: TGTGCCAGCAGTGAATGGTTAAGGGGGTACACTGAAGCTTTCTTT. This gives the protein CASSEWLRGYTEAFF.

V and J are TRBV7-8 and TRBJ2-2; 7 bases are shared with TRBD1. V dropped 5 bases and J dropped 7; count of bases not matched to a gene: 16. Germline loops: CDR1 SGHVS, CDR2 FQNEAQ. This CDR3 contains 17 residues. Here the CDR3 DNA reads TGTGCCAGCAGCAAGGGACAGATGTACGGTGCCGACGGGGAGCTGTTTTTT. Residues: CASSKGQMYGADGELFF.

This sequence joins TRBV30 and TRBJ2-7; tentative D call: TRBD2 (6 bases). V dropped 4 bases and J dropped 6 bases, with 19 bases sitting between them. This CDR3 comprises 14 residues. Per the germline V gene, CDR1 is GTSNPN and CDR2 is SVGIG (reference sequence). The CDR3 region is CAWNPPGLSAEQYF. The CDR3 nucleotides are TGTGCCTGGAACCCTCCGGGACTCTCGGCCGAGCAGTACTTC.

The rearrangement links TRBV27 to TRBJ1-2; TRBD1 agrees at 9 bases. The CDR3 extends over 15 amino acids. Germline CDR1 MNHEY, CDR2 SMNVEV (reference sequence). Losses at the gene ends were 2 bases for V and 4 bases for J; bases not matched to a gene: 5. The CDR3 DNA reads TGTGCCAGCAGTTTACGACAGGGGGTAGCCTATGGCTACACCTTC. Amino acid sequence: CASSLRQGVAYGYTF.

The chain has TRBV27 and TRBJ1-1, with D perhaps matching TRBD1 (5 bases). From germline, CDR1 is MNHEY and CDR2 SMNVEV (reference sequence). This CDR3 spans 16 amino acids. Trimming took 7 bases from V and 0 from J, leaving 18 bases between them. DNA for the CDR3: TGTGCCAGCAACCACCGGGACGGTTACATGAACACTGAAGCTTTCTTT. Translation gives CASNHRDGYMNTEAFF.

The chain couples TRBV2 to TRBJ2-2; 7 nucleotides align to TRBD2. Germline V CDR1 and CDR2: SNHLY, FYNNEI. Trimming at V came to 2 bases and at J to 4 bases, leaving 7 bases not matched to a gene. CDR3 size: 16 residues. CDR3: CASSEYASGGTGELFF. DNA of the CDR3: TGTGCCAGCAGTGAATATGCTAGCGGCGGCACCGGGGAGCTGTTTTTT.

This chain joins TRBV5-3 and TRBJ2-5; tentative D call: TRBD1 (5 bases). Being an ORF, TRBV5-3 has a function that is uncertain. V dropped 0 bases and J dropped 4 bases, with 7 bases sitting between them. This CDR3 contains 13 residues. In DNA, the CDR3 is TGTGCCAGAAGCTTGGACCAGGGAGAGACCCAGTACTTC. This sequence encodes CARSLDQGETQYF.